These T cell receptor beta chains were read from a single sample in a study of blood T cell repertoires in COVID-19. The method was immunoSEQ multiplex PCR; TCRdb's version includes in-frame clones alone and lacks a portion of them. The table shows about 260,000 clones, with 80% to 90% occurring only once. The sequenced sample consisted of PBMCs or T cells enriched from blood (not recorded which). Every receptor here comes from a woman between 25 and 40 years old with acute COVID-19. The CDR3 runs from the conserved cysteine through the conserved F or W. A D gene is named only where the DNA matches it firmly.

d_call: TRBD1
v_call: TRBV19
j_call: TRBJ1-1
cdr3_nt: TGTGCCAGTAGTAGAAGGACAGGGGAGAACACTGAAGCTTTCTTT
cdr3_aa: CASSRRTGENTEAFF

d_call: .
v_call: TRBV10-2
j_call: TRBJ1-3
cdr3_nt: TGCGCCAGCAGTGAGCAAGGAAACACCATATATTTT
cdr3_aa: CASSEQGNTIYF

d_call: TRBD2
v_call: TRBV7-2
j_call: TRBJ2-7
cdr3_nt: TGTGCCAGCAGCACGACTAGCGGGAAGCGTTACGAGCAGTACTTC
cdr3_aa: CASSTTSGKRYEQYF

d_call: .
v_call: TRBV7-2
j_call: TRBJ2-7
cdr3_nt: TGTGCCAGCAGCTTAGGGGCGACCTACGAGCAGTACTTC
cdr3_aa: CASSLGATYEQYF

d_call: .
v_call: TRBV30
j_call: TRBJ1-6
cdr3_nt: TGTGCCTGGAGTTTAGAATCACCCCTCCACTTT
cdr3_aa: CAWSLESPLHF

d_call: TRBD2
v_call: TRBV19
j_call: TRBJ2-1
cdr3_nt: TGTGCCAGTCAGGGACTAGCGGGAGAAGGCCCCTACAATGAGCAGTTCTTC
cdr3_aa: CASQGLAGEGPYNEQFF

d_call: .
v_call: TRBV27
j_call: TRBJ1-2
cdr3_nt: TGTGCCAGCAGGGAGTTGGGAGGCTATGGCTACACCTTC
cdr3_aa: CASRELGGYGYTF

d_call: .
v_call: TRBV7-2
j_call: TRBJ2-3
cdr3_nt: TGTGCCAGCAGCTTAGCGGCGGGGCGCACAGATACGCAGTATTTT
cdr3_aa: CASSLAAGRTDTQYF

d_call: .
v_call: TRBV28
j_call: TRBJ1-3
cdr3_nt: TGTGCCACCCACTTAGACAGGCTCGGTGGAAACACCATATATTTT
cdr3_aa: CATHLDRLGGNTIYF

d_call: .
v_call: TRBV11-1
j_call: TRBJ2-2
cdr3_nt: TGTGCCAGCAGCTTGGGCTCTGGCCGGATCACCGGGGAGCTGTTTTTT
cdr3_aa: CASSLGSGRITGELFF